The sequence of this TCR beta chain was determined in a study of graft-versus-host responses after intestinal transplantation. Across the whole study: Recipients had transplants, and these were multivisceral, liver-intestinal, or isolated intestinal.

The CDR3 is made up of 15 amino acids. Trimming stripped 1 base from V and 2 bases from J, with 12 bases between. The germline V gene has CDR1 SGHVS and CDR2 FNYEAQ. As concerns this clone: Its matching antigen is unknown.

Produced via immunoSEQ multiplex PCR; TCRdb's table is partial and in-frame only. The repertoire includes about 86,000 clones, roughly four fifths of them detected once, and about a sixth sits in the top ten. General study results and limits: Early HvG declines after transplant were associated with peak circulating GvH clone levels. Graft-donor T cell macrochimerism coincided with high graft-versus-host to host-versus-graft clonal ratios in allografts. Recipient marrow held GvH clones, some first seen in ileum or blood.

The receptor was derived from a human donor who received an intestinal transplant. The chain carries TRBV7-6 and TRBJ2-7; D is tentatively TRBD1 or TRBD2 (5 bases each). Source: unstimulated CD8+ T cells sorted from spleen or lymph node cells, taken before intestinal transplant. As DNA, the CDR3 is TGTGCCAGCAGCTTAGTCGGGACGGCCCCCTACGAGCAGTACTTC. Translation: CASSLVGTAPYEQYF.